This T cell receptor (beta chain) comes out of a study of post-analysis software for immune sequencing data. Details on this clonotype: Its antigen remains unknown.

Libraries were made from TCR beta cDNA, and they carried unique molecular identifiers. TCRdb fed the PCR reads into MiXCR, producing one record per CDR3 protein. The table shows 600,000 to 700,000 distinct CDR3 sequences, with 55% to 60% occurring only once. General study results and limits: Five TRBV segments (TRBV5-6, TRBV5-1 and TRBV20-1 among them) occurred more frequently in patients than in controls. In multiple sclerosis, normalized Chao1 diversity was significantly below that of controls.

Germline CDR1 reads SQVTM; CDR2 reads ANQGSEA. This CDR3 is 16 amino acids long. V dropped 8 bases and J dropped 4 bases, with 25 bases sitting between them. The chain joins TRBV29-1 to TRBJ2-3, with D hard to call. The clonotype originates from a girl aged 2 to 10 with multiple sclerosis. Sequencing was performed on blood. The DNA of the CDR3 is TGCAGCTCCCGAGATGGGCAGCGCCTCCGTGCAGATACGCAGTATTTT. Amino acid sequence: CSSRDGQRLRADTQYF.